A single sample is the source of the 3 T cell receptor beta chains below, sequenced in a study of PD-L1 blockade in urothelial cancer (dated by TCRdb to the late 2010s). The sample's time point label, in plain terms: peripheral blood 6 weeks after treatment start. To prepare the library, the immunoSEQ multiplex PCR assay was applied. The source is immuneACCESS, and TCRdb retained only in-frame sequences with V and J called. Part of the clones is not carried over; for the studies checked, unresolved V genes explain less than half of this, and the remainder is unexplained. For this sample the table gives about 130,000 clones, of which roughly 88% were detected only once. Jointly, the top ten make up roughly 2.4% of the sample. Sequences were derived from PBMCs, sampled around atezolizumab (anti-PD-L1) treatment. The receptors shown here come from a man between 45 and 60 years old with urothelial cancer.

This sequence joins TRBV19 and TRBJ1-1, with 9 bases aligning to TRBD1. CDR1 LNHDA and CDR2 SQIVND come from the germline V gene (reference sequence). Trimming removed 9 bases from V and 4 bases from J; junction bases left unmatched: 3. This CDR3 region has 12 residues. The DNA for the CDR3 is TGTGCCAGCAGACAGGGGGGCACTGAAGCTTTCTTT. The encoded protein is CASRQGGTEAFF.

The genes are TRBV4-2 and TRBJ2-5; 7 bases align to TRBD1. Germline-derived CDR1 and CDR2 are LGHNA and YNFKEQ. V was pared by 0 bases and J by 5 bases, with 6 bases of the junction left unmatched. The CDR3 runs 15 residues. The CDR3 sequence is CASSQDEGAQETQYF. The CDR3 coding sequence is TGTGCCAGCAGCCAAGATGAGGGGGCGCAGGAGACCCAGTACTTC.

The chain links TRBV19 to TRBJ2-7; 9 bases agree with TRBD1. The CDR3 consists of 13 residues. Losses at the gene ends were 0 bases for V and 7 bases for J; bases not matched to a gene: 1. Germline lookup yields CDR1 LNHDA and CDR2 SQIVND (reference sequence). In DNA form, the CDR3 reads TGTGCCAGTAGTATAGAGGACAGGGGTGAGCAGTACTTC. Its translation: CASSIEDRGEQYF.